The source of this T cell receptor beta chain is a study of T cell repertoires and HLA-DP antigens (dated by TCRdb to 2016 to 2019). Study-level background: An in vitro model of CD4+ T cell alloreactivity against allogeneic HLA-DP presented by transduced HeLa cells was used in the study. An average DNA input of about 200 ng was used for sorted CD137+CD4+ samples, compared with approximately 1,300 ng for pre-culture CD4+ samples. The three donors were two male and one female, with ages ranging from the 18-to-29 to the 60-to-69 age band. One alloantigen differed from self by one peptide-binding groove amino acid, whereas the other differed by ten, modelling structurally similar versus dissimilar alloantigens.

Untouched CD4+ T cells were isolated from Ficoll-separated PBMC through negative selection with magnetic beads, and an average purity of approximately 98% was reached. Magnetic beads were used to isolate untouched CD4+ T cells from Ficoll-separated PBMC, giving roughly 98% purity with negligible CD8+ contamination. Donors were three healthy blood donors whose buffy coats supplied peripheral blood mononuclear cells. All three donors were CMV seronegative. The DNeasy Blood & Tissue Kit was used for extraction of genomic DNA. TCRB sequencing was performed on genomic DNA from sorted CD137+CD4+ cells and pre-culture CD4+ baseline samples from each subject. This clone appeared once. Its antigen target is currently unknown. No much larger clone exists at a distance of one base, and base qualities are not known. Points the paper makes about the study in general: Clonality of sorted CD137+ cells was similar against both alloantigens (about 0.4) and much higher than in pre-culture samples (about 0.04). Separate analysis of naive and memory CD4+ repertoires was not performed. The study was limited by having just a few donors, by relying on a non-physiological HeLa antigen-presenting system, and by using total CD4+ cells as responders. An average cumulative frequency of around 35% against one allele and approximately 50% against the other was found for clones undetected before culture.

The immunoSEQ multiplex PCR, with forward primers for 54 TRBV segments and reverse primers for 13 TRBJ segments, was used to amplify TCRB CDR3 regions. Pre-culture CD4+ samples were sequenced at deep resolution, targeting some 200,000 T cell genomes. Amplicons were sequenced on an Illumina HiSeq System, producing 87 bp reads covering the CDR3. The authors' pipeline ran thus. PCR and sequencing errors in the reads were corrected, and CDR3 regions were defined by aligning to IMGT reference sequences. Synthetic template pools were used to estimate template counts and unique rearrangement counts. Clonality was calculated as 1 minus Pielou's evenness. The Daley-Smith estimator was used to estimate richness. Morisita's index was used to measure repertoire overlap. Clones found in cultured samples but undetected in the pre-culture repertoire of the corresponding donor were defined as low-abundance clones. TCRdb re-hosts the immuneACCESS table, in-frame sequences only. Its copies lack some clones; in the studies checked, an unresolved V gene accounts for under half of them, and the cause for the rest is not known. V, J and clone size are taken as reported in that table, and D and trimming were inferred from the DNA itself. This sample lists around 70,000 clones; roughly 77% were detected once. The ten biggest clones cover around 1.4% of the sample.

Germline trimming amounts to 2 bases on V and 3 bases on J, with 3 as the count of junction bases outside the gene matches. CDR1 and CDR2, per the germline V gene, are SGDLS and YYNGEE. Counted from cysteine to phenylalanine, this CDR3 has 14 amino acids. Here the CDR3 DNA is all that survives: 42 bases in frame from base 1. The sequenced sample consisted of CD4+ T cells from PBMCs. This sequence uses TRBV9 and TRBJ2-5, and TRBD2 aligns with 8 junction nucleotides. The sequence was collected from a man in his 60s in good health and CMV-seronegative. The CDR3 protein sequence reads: CASSVQAGEETQYF. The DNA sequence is TGTGCCAGCAGCGTGCAAGCGGGAGAAGAGACCCAGTACTTC. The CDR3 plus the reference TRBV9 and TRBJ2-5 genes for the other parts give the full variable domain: DSGVTQTPKHLITATGQRVTLRCSPRSGDLSVYWYQQSLDQGLQFLIQYYNGEERAKGNILERFSAQQFPDLHSELNLSSLELGDSALYFCASSVQAGEETQYFGPGTRLLVL.